Below, 13 T cell receptor beta chains from the same sample are listed, as sequenced in a study of blood T cell repertoires in COVID-19. Generated by immunoSEQ multiplex PCR, the TCRdb table keeps only in-frame clones and is missing some. The repertoire consists of about 220,000 clones, with under 90% occurring once and the leading ten covering approximately 3.8%. Input material: peripheral blood. All receptors derive from a woman over 75 with acute or convalescent COVID-19.

V gene TRBV2 combines with J gene TRBJ1-2; D call uncertain. Trimming took 4 bases from V and 8 from J, leaving 20 bases between them. This CDR3 spans 15 amino acids. Germline V gene data show CDR1 as SNHLY and CDR2 as FYNNEI. The CDR3 DNA sequence: TGTGCCAGCAGTGCCACCCCCGGGATCCAAGGAGGCTACACCTTC. This encodes CASSATPGIQGGYTF.

The V and J genes are TRBV6-2 or TRBV6-3 and TRBJ2-1, with 10 bases lining up with TRBD2. J was trimmed by 4 bases and V by 6 bases; bases with no gene match: 6. The CDR3 length is 15 residues. CDR1 and CDR2 (germline): MNHEY, SVGEGT. CDR3 in DNA: TGTGCCAGCAGGCCTAGCGGGGGTAATTACAATGAGCAGTTCTTC. Translating gives CASRPSGGNYNEQFF.

This sequence joins TRBV28 and TRBJ1-2, with 9 positions matching TRBD1. This CDR3 spans 15 amino acids. J was trimmed by 7 bases and V by 4 bases; bases with no gene match: 10. Germline CDR1 is MDHEN and CDR2 is SYDVKM. This chain's CDR3 is CASSSPGQGLGGYTF. The CDR3 region has the DNA TGTGCCAGCAGTTCCCCGGGACAGGGTTTGGGTGGCTACACCTTC.

V usage is TRBV3-1 (or the pseudogene TRBV3-2) and J usage is TRBJ2-5; 14 positions match TRBD2. Trimming cost V 0 bases and J 5 bases; bases outside gene matches: 8. The CDR3 length is 18 residues. Germline V gene lookup returns CDR1 LGHDT and CDR2 YNNKEL (reference sequence). CDR3 sequence reads: CASSQDRLAGGRGETQYF. DNA for the CDR3: TGTGCCAGCAGCCAAGACCGACTAGCGGGGGGGCGTGGGGAGACCCAGTACTTC.

V gene TRBV6-6 combines with J gene TRBJ1-2; D perhaps matches TRBD1 (5 bases). Germline CDR1 MNHNY, CDR2 SVGAGI (reference sequence). The CDR3 is 19 amino acids. V was cut by 6 bases and J by 5 bases, with 31 bases left in between. CDR3 in amino acids: CASSRSGGAGLVPSYGYTF. The DNA of the CDR3 is TGTGCCAGCAGCCGAAGCGGAGGGGCAGGGCTTGTCCCCTCTTATGGCTACACCTTC.

The V call is TRBV7-9, the J call TRBJ2-1; TRBD1 agrees at 7 bases. Per germline, CDR1 SEHNR and CDR2 FQNEAQ (reference sequence). Unmatched junction bases numbered 5, after V lost 4 bases and J lost 5 bases. This CDR3 spans 14 amino acids. CDR3 DNA sequence: TGTGCCAGCAGCTCTGGACAGGCGAACAATGAGCAGTTCTTC. Amino acids: CASSSGQANNEQFF.

As DNA, the CDR3 is TGTGCCAGCAGCCAATACTCTAGCGGTAGAGAAAACATTCAGTACTTC. As protein: CASSQYSSGRENIQYF. The chain combines TRBV28 with TRBJ2-4; 7 nucleotides align to TRBD2. Germline values: CDR1 MDHEN, CDR2 SYDVKM. J gave up 5 bases and V 6 bases, and 13 bases lay outside the gene matches. The CDR3 is 16 residues long.

The chain recombines TRBV7-9 with TRBJ2-7; possible D gene TRBD2, 5 bases. The V end lost 5 bases, the J end lost 5 bases, and 13 bases lay between the germline ends. Germline V gene sequence: CDR1 SEHNR, CDR2 FQNEAQ (reference sequence). The CDR3 is made up of 13 amino acids. The CDR3 DNA sequence: TGTGCCAGCAGCCGCTACGGGGTCGACGAGCAGTACTTC. The encoded protein is CASSRYGVDEQYF.

This sequence joins TRBV3-1 (or the pseudogene TRBV3-2) and TRBJ1-1; D remains ambiguous. V was clipped by 5 bases and J by 1 base, with 11 bases between them. Germline CDR1 reads LGHDT; CDR2 reads YNNKEL (reference sequence). CDR3 length: 14 amino acids. CDR3 coding DNA: TGTGCCAGCAGCTGGAGCACGGCGAACACTGAAGCTTTCTTT. Protein sequence: CASSWSTANTEAFF.

This clone was found once. The chain has TRBV30 and TRBJ2-1, with TRBD2 matching 10 bases. CDR1 and CDR2 (germline): GTSNPN, SVGIG (reference sequence). There are 14 residues in the CDR3. The V and J ends lost 7 bases and 4 bases, in that order; junction bases with no gene match: 7. This chain's CDR3 is CASPGSGGYNEQFF. CDR3 nucleotide sequence: TGTGCCTCCCCGGGTAGCGGGGGGTACAATGAGCAGTTCTTC.

The genes are TRBV5-6 and TRBJ2-5; a weak D match, TRBD1 (5 bases). Trimming left V 2 bases short and J 4 bases short, with 15 bases between. This CDR3 comprises 15 residues. The V gene's germline CDR1 is SGHDT and CDR2 YYEEEE. The chain's CDR3 is CASSLRGRVGETQYF. CDR3 sequence (DNA): TGTGCCAGCAGCTTAAGGGGTCGTGTTGGAGAGACCCAGTACTTC.

The rearrangement uses TRBV19 and TRBJ1-2; no reliable D call. Between the trimmed V and J ends, which lost 7 bases and 2 bases, there was a span of 11 bases. Looked up from germline, CDR1 is LNHDA and CDR2 is SQIVND (reference sequence). This CDR3 has 13 amino acids. CDR3 loop: CASNPTQNYGYTF. The CDR3 DNA sequence: TGTGCCAGTAACCCAACCCAGAACTATGGCTACACCTTC.

The chain links TRBV2 to TRBJ2-7; 7 bases are shared with TRBD2. Germline CDR1 and CDR2: SNHLY and FYNNEI. The V gene end was trimmed by 3 bases and the J gene end by 0 bases; junction bases not matched to a gene: 5. The CDR3 spans 15 residues. In DNA form, the CDR3 reads TGTGCCAGCAGTGACTCGAGCGGGGTCTCCTACGAGCAGTACTTC. This gives the protein CASSDSSGVSYEQYF.